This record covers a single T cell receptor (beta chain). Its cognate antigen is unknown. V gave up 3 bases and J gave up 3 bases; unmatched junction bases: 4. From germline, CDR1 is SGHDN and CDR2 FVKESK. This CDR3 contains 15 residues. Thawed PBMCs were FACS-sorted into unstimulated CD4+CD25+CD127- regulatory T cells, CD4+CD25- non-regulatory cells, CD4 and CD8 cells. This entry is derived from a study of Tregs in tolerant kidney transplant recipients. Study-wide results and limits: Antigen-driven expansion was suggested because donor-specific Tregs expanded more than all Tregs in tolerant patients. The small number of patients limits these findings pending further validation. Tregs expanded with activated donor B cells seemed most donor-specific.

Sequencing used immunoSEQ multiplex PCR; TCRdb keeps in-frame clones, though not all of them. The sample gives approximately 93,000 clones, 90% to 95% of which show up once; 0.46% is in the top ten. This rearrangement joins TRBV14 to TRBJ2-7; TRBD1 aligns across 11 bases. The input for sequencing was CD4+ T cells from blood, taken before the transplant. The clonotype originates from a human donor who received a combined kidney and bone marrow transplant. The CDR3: CASSQGDRGSYEQYF. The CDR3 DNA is TGTGCCAGCAGCCAGGGGGACAGGGGGAGCTACGAGCAGTACTTC.